The clone carrying this TCR beta chain was recorded a few times. The sample contains more than one DNA sequence encoding this CDR3. Followed longitudinally, the Seattle patients had been enrolled during active infection. V was clipped by 5 bases and J by 4 bases, with 3 bases between them. CDR3 size: 11 residues. CDR1 SNHLY and CDR2 FYNNEI come from the germline V gene. Only in-frame clones appear in the TCRdb table, and some are missing; sequencing was by immunoSEQ multiplex PCR. In the table there are roughly 350,000 clones, more than 75% of which are singletons. The data were obtained in a study of blood T cell repertoires in COVID-19. About the study: From the United States, Italy and Spain came samples of acute and convalescent COVID-19. T cells, B-cell-depleted T cells, or PBMCs provided the cDNA or gDNA that served as material.

The clonotype comes from a woman aged 45-65 years with COVID-19, enrolled during active disease. The specimen was peripheral blood. The rearrangement links TRBV2 to TRBJ1-5, with D uncertain. DNA for the CDR3: TGTGCCAGCAGTCTTAATCAGCCCCAGCATTTT. It yields the protein CASSLNQPQHF. Using reference TRBV2 and TRBJ1-5 for the parts outside the CDR3, the full variable domain is EPEVTQTPSHQVTQMGQEVILRCVPISNHLYFYWYRQILGQKVEFLVSFYNNEISEKSEIFDDQFSVERPDGSNFTLKIRSTKLEDSAMYFCASSLNQPQHFGDGTRLSIL.